This is a list of T cell receptor beta chains from one sample in a study of shared clonotypes between healthy human individuals. This table comes from immunoSEQ multiplex PCR, and its TCRdb copy is limited to in-frame clones, with some not included. This sample has 1.6 million or so clones, with roughly 96% found just once. Material for sequencing was naive CD4+ T cells sorted from blood. All receptors come from a man aged 25-45 years in good health. Both conserved end residues are part of each CDR3. The order of the fields is clone size, J gene, V gene, D gene, CDR3 protein, CDR3 DNA. The D gene is left open where the match is weak. Not all rows give a size; the values are once, few, many and, for expanded clones, a class.

>-|TRBJ1-1|TRBV5-4|TRBD1
CASWPQGAGRNTEAFF
TGTGCCAGCTGGCCCCAGGGGGCGGGGAGGAACACTGAAGCTTTCTTT
>-|TRBJ1-5|TRBV4-2|-
CASSHTGWGNDSNQPQHF
TGTGCCAGCAGCCATACCGGATGGGGAAATGATAGCAATCAGCCCCAGCATTTT
>-|TRBJ2-3|TRBV2|TRBD2
CASSGTSGSLSEIWTDTQYF
TGTGCCAGCAGCGGGACAAGCGGGAGCTTAAGTGAGATTTGGACAGATACGCAGTATTTT
>-|TRBJ2-7|TRBV7-9|TRBD1
CASSSPPDRDHEQYF
TGTGCCAGCAGTTCACCCCCAGACAGGGACCACGAGCAGTACTTC
>-|TRBJ2-2|TRBV2|TRBD2
CASVAGVGTGELFF
TGTGCCAGCGTAGCGGGAGTTGGCACCGGGGAGCTGTTTTTT
>-|TRBJ2-7|TRBV6-1|-
CASSDPRGNYEQYF
TGTGCCAGCAGTGACCCTCGGGGTAACTACGAGCAGTACTTC
>-|TRBJ2-2|TRBV28|-
CASSSDTGELFF
TGTGCCAGCAGTTCCGACACCGGGGAGCTGTTTTTT
>-|TRBJ2-3|TRBV5-1|TRBD2
CASSLAGGRDTDTQYF
TGCGCCAGCAGCTTGGCGGGCGGGAGGGACACAGATACGCAGTATTTT
>-|TRBJ2-2|TRBV7-9|TRBD2
CASSRGLAPGELFF
TGTGCCAGCAGCAGGGGACTAGCGCCCGGGGAGCTGTTTTTT
>once|TRBJ1-4|TRBV4-3|-
CASSQTAGLKLFF
TGCGCCAGCAGCCAGACGGCGGGCCTCAAACTGTTTTTT
>-|TRBJ1-1|TRBV25-1|-
CASSDLGKNTEAFF
TGTGCCAGCAGCGACCTTGGGAAGAACACTGAAGCTTTCTTT
>-|TRBJ1-4|TRBV28|TRBD1
CASSPRTGKEKLFF
TGTGCCAGCAGTCCCCGGACAGGGAAAGAAAAACTGTTTTTT
>-|TRBJ2-4|TRBV11-2|-
CASSHAKNIQYF
TGTGCCAGCAGCCATGCCAAAAACATTCAGTACTTC
>-|TRBJ2-5|TRBV2|-
CASSTDSPRGETQYF
TGTGCCAGCAGTACCGACAGCCCAAGAGGGGAGACCCAGTACTTC
>few|TRBJ1-4|TRBV2|-
CASRLGFENEKLFF
TGTGCCAGCAGGTTGGGATTTGAGAATGAAAAACTGTTTTTT
>-|TRBJ1-1|TRBV14|-
CASSQEDQGAFF
TGTGCCAGCAGCCAAGAGGATCAGGGAGCTTTCTTT
>-|TRBJ2-3|TRBV5-1|-
CASSSTGGVTDTQYF
TGCGCCAGCAGCTCGACTGGAGGGGTAACAGATACGCAGTATTTT
>-|TRBJ1-4|TRBV28|-
CALKSGGSNEKLFF
TGTGCCCTGAAGAGCGGGGGCTCCAATGAAAAACTGTTTTTT
>-|TRBJ2-7|TRBV28|TRBD1
CASSQIQGAKFFVEQYF
TGTGCCAGCAGTCAGATACAGGGGGCGAAATTTTTCGTCGAGCAGTACTTC
>-|TRBJ1-2|TRBV28|-
CASSLRAATNYGYTF
TGTGCCAGCAGTTTAAGGGCAGCGACTAACTATGGCTACACCTTC
>-|TRBJ2-1|TRBV6-1|TRBD2
CASSPLAGGYDEQFF
TGTGCCAGCAGCCCTTTGGCGGGGGGATACGATGAGCAGTTCTTC
>-|TRBJ1-1|TRBV18|-
CASSPRGGANTEAFF
TGTGCCAGCTCACCACGGGGCGGCGCGAACACTGAAGCTTTCTTT
>-|TRBJ2-1|TRBV10-3|-
CAGSKGNNNEQFF
TGTGCCGGAAGCAAAGGGAATAACAATGAGCAGTTCTTC
>-|TRBJ1-1|TRBV6-1|-
CASSEVGRNTEAFF
TGTGCCAGCAGTGAGGTGGGTAGGAACACTGAAGCTTTCTTT
>-|TRBJ1-1|TRBV6-1|-
CASRRITEAFF
TGTGCCAGCAGGCGGATCACTGAAGCTTTCTTT
>-|TRBJ2-3|TRBV7-2|TRBD2
CASSPGLAGGQDTQYF
TGTGCCAGCAGCCCGGGACTAGCGGGAGGCCAAGATACGCAGTATTTT
>once|TRBJ1-5|TRBV5-5|-
CASSTTTGSNQPQHF
TGTGCCAGCAGCACCACCACAGGTAGCAATCAGCCCCAGCATTTT
>-|TRBJ2-3|TRBV5-4|TRBD2
CASSLVLAGGTDTQYF
TGTGCCAGCAGCTTGGTCCTAGCGGGAGGCACAGATACGCAGTATTTT
>-|TRBJ2-3|TRBV9|-
CASSASSRSTDTQYF
TGTGCCAGCAGCGCGTCTAGCAGAAGCACAGATACGCAGTATTTT
>-|TRBJ2-7|TRBV27|-
CASSLFRPETTYEQYF
TGTGCCAGCAGTTTATTTCGACCAGAGACTACCTACGAGCAGTACTTC
>-|TRBJ2-3|TRBV27|TRBD1
CASSRNRGLPFDTQYF
TGTGCCAGCAGTCGCAACAGGGGCCTACCTTTTGATACGCAGTATTTT
>-|TRBJ2-7|TRBV10-3|-
CATHSGGGEQYF
TGTGCCACTCATTCGGGGGGCGGCGAGCAGTACTTC
>-|TRBJ2-7|TRBV18|TRBD1
CASSSDRAYEQYF
TGTGCCAGCTCATCTGACAGGGCCTACGAGCAGTACTTC
>-|TRBJ2-3|TRBV2|-
CASSDKRVTDTQYF
TGTGCCAGCAGTGATAAAAGGGTCACAGATACGCAGTATTTT
>-|TRBJ1-4|TRBV9|-
CASSPSTGERAEEEKLFF
TGTGCCAGCAGCCCCTCGACAGGAGAGAGGGCGGAGGAGGAAAAACTGTTTTTT
>-|TRBJ2-1|TRBV29-1|TRBD1
CSSRDRASNEQFF
TGCAGCAGCCGGGACAGGGCTTCCAATGAGCAGTTCTTC
>-|TRBJ2-7|TRBV7-9|-
CASSFAGTPPEQYF
TGTGCCAGCAGCTTCGCGGGGACCCCCCCGGAGCAGTACTTC
>-|TRBJ2-1|TRBV28|-
CASSLESSYNEQFF
TGTGCCAGCAGTTTGGAGAGCTCCTACAATGAGCAGTTCTTC
>-|TRBJ2-7|TRBV14|TRBD2
CASSQSLGGSTLYEQYF
TGTGCCAGCAGCCAATCCCTGGGGGGGAGTACTCTCTACGAGCAGTACTTC
>-|TRBJ2-7|TRBV7-2|TRBD2
CASSLSSSGTYEQYF
TGTGCCAGCAGCTTGAGCTCTAGCGGAACCTACGAGCAGTACTTC
>-|TRBJ2-3|TRBV7-9|-
CASSPTGLGTDTQYF
TGTGCCAGCAGCCCCACAGGGTTGGGCACAGATACGCAGTATTTT
>-|TRBJ2-1|TRBV11-2|TRBD2
CASIRTGTSGPSSYNEQFF
TGTGCCAGCATCCGAACCGGGACTAGCGGGCCGAGCTCCTACAATGAGCAGTTCTTC
>once|TRBJ1-1|TRBV29-1|-
CSVGAGWGMNTEAFF
TGCAGCGTCGGGGCGGGATGGGGTATGAACACTGAAGCTTTCTTT
>-|TRBJ1-3|TRBV10-3|TRBD1
CAITDRGLRNTIYF
TGTGCCATAACCGACAGGGGGCTACGAAACACCATATATTTT
>-|TRBJ2-5|TRBV28|-
CASKDGRHGGGETQYF
TGTGCCAGCAAGGATGGGAGACATGGAGGGGGAGAGACCCAGTACTTC
>-|TRBJ2-1|TRBV14|TRBD2
CASSTGPASGRSYNEQFF
TGTGCCAGCAGCACAGGGCCGGCTAGCGGGAGGAGCTACAATGAGCAGTTCTTC
>-|TRBJ1-1|TRBV6-6|-
CASSLNRLNTEAFF
TGTGCCAGCAGCCTGAACAGACTGAACACTGAAGCTTTCTTT
>-|TRBJ2-1|TRBV29-1|-
CSVTVGLYNEQFF
TGCAGCGTGACGGTGGGCCTTTACAATGAGCAGTTCTTC
>-|TRBJ1-5|TRBV6-5|-
CASSYVQGGQPQHF
TGTGCCAGCAGTTACGTCCAGGGAGGACAGCCCCAGCATTTT
>-|TRBJ2-7|TRBV5-1|-
CASNGGLVGHYEQYF
TGCGCCAGCAACGGGGGACTCGTGGGGCACTACGAGCAGTACTTC
>-|TRBJ2-3|TRBV7-2|-
CASSSRDPGDTQYF
TGTGCCAGCAGCTCGAGGGACCCGGGAGATACGCAGTATTTT
>-|TRBJ2-3|TRBV7-2|-
CASSFSGNTDTQYF
TGTGCCAGCAGCTTTAGCGGAAACACAGATACGCAGTATTTT
>-|TRBJ2-7|TRBV5-3|-
CARSLEGLRYREQYF
TGTGCCAGAAGCTTGGAGGGTTTACGGTACCGCGAGCAGTACTTC